This T cell receptor (beta chain) was recovered during a study of shared clonotypes between healthy human individuals. V was clipped by 3 bases and J by 0 bases, with 8 bases between them. This CDR3 has 15 amino acids. Looked up from germline, CDR1 is SGHDN and CDR2 is FVKESK. Overall study results and limits: The expectation was that sequencing depth would affect clonotype sharing among donors. Some naive CD4 clonotypes, 4% to 6%, turned up in common across several donors.

At a deep level, the assay was run. Assay: immunoSEQ multiplex PCR; the TCRdb copy retains only in-frame clones and omits some. The table lists 730,000 or so clones, around 72% of them singletons, with approximately 1.8% in the top ten. This clone has ten or more counts. The antigen is unknown. Sequencing was performed on memory CD4+ T cells sorted from blood. The subset is: CD45RA-negative fraction. This sequence originates from a young woman in good health. V gene TRBV14 combines with J gene TRBJ2-2; D ambiguous. CDR3 sequence reads: CASSQARSNTGELFF. As DNA, the CDR3 is TGTGCCAGCAGCCAGGCCAGGTCGAACACCGGGGAGCTGTTTTTT.